The 21 T cell receptor beta chains reported below all come from one sample, sequenced in a study of blood T cells in healthy people across ages. Alongside a J-beta primer mix, a sample-barcoded 5' primer served in a second PCR lasting roughly 6 to 11 cycles. TCRdb called the 5' RACE reads again in MiXCR, with one record for every CDR3 protein. This sample has 850,000 to 1,000,000 distinct CDR3 sequences, with roughly 43% found just once. Source material: blood. The receptors here all came from a man aged 30 to 39 in good health.

Comments on this clonotype: A single base separates this from a much larger clone, so it may be a read error. J is TRBJ2-6 and V is TRBV6-1; D tentatively reads TRBD1 or TRBD2 (5 bases each). V gave up 6 bases and J gave up 2 bases, with 14 bases separating them. CDR1 and CDR2 from the germline V gene are MNHNS and SASEGT. The CDR3 is 16 residues long. CDR3 in DNA: TGTGCCAGCAGGGTAGTTCAGGGAGCTGGGGCCAACGTCCTGACTTTC. Its translation is CASRVVQGAGANVLTF.

The chain recombines TRBV7-9 with TRBJ1-6; D gene unclear. The CDR3 is 18 amino acids. Germline-derived CDR1 and CDR2 are SEHNR and FQNEAQ (reference sequence). Between the trimmed V and J ends, which lost 3 bases and 1 base, there was a span of 16 bases. CDR3: CASSFQPHRGSYNSPLHF. DNA of the CDR3: TGTGCCAGCAGCTTCCAACCCCACCGCGGATCCTATAATTCACCCCTCCACTTT. The variable domain in full, completed from reference TRBV7-9 and TRBJ1-6, reads DTGVSQNPRHKITKRGQNVTFRCDPISEHNRLYWYRQTLGQGPEFLTYFQNEAQLEKSRLLSDRFSAERPKGSFSTLEIQRTEQGDSAMYLCASSFQPHRGSYNSPLHFGNGTRLTVT.

This sequence joins TRBV4-1 and TRBJ2-5; D gene unclear. V was shortened by 0 bases and J by 2 bases, with 10 bases between the two germline ends. The CDR3 loop spans 15 amino acids. CDR1 is MGHRA and CDR2 is YSYEKL in the germline V gene. The CDR3 region is CASSQEGRLQETQYF. CDR3 in DNA: TGCGCCAGCAGCCAAGAAGGACGCCTTCAAGAGACCCAGTACTTC.

The chain uses TRBV20-1 and TRBJ2-1, with 10 positions matching TRBD2. V dropped 6 bases and J dropped 0; count of bases not matched to a gene: 14. Germline V gives CDR1 DFQATT, CDR2 SNEGSKA (reference sequence). The CDR3 spans 18 residues. The CDR3 bases are TGCAGTGCCCTCTCTAGCGGGGGTTATTTCTCCTCCTACAATGAGCAGTTCTTC. This sequence encodes CSALSSGGYFSSYNEQFF.

This clonotype was seen only once. The genes are TRBV6-1 and TRBJ2-1; 8 bases agree with TRBD2. There are 15 residues in the CDR3. V dropped 2 bases and J dropped 2; count of bases not matched to a gene: 2. CDR1 and CDR2 (germline): MNHNS, SASEGT. The CDR3 DNA reads as TGTGCCAGCAGTGAAACTAGCGGACCCTACAATGAGCAGTTCTTC. Protein: CASSETSGPYNEQFF.

The chain has TRBV12-5 and TRBJ2-3; 7 bases are a match to TRBD1. CDR1 is LGHNT and CDR2 is FRNRAP in the germline V gene. The CDR3 has 15 amino acids. V lost 3 bases, J lost 6 bases, and 9 bases stayed unmatched. The CDR3 loop is CASGFNPGQLDTQYF. As DNA, the CDR3 is TGTGCTAGTGGTTTTAACCCGGGACAGTTGGATACGCAGTATTTT.

The chain employs TRBV27 and TRBJ1-2; D gene ambiguous. V gave up 0 bases and J gave up 4 bases, with 18 bases separating them. The V gene's germline CDR1 is MNHEY and CDR2 SMNVEV (reference sequence). The CDR3 has 17 amino acids. CDR3 sequence: CASSLSGLLASAYGYTF. In nucleotides, the CDR3 is TGTGCCAGCAGTTTATCGGGCCTCCTCGCGAGTGCCTATGGCTACACCTTC.

V gene TRBV2 combines with J gene TRBJ2-7, with no clear D. The J call could be wrong; TRBJ2-5 is a better fit for the DNA end. There are 13 residues in the CDR3. CDR1 and CDR2 from the germline V gene are SNHLY and FYNNEI. The DNA of the CDR3 is TGTGCCAGCAAGAGAGGCCTTGAGGAGACCCAGTACTTC. Encoded protein: CASKRGLEETQYF.

This chain uses TRBV28 with TRBJ1-2; 7 bases are a match to TRBD1. Germline trimming cut 5 bases from V and 4 bases from J; bases unmatched to any gene: 7. CDR3 length: 14 residues. Germline V gives CDR1 MDHEN, CDR2 SYDVKM. CDR3: CASSVDRVTYGYTF. In nucleotides, the CDR3 is TGTGCCAGCAGTGTCGACAGGGTGACCTATGGCTACACCTTC.

Only a few counts were recorded for this clonotype. The CDR3 here is CSARKGTGKFGYTF. CDR3 nucleotide sequence: TGCAGTGCTAGAAAAGGGACAGGGAAATTTGGCTACACCTTC. The V call is TRBV20-1, the J call TRBJ1-2; 9 bases line up with TRBD1. There are 14 residues in the CDR3. CDR1 is DFQATT and CDR2 is SNEGSKA in the germline V gene (reference sequence). The V segment lost 2 bases and the J segment 7 bases; nucleotides outside the gene matches: 8.

With respect to this clonotype: The missing conserved phenylalanine or tryptophan at the end of this CDR3 makes a read error likely. This chain uses TRBV5-1 with TRBJ1-2, with 7 bases fitting TRBD1. This CDR3 has 14 residues. V trimming: 4 bases; J trimming: 4 bases; junction bases outside the gene matches: 7. Per germline, CDR1 SGHRS and CDR2 YFSETQ. CDR3 sequence reads: CASSEGQFFYGYTS. CDR3 sequence (DNA): TGCGCCAGCAGCGAGGGACAGTTCTTCTATGGCTACACCTCC.

In its sample, this clonotype was seen a few times. The chain is built from TRBV27 and TRBJ2-1; possible D gene TRBD1, 6 bases. Germline V gives CDR1 MNHEY, CDR2 SMNVEV (reference sequence). This CDR3 comprises 14 residues. V lost 5 bases and J lost 4, with 12 bases in between. CDR3 in amino acids: CASSRSGDYNEQFF. The CDR3 DNA is TGTGCCAGCAGTAGGTCAGGGGATTACAATGAGCAGTTCTTC.

This clonotype was picked up a small number of times. CDR3 sequence: CASSVSTVANEKLFF. The CDR3, as DNA: TGTGCCAGCAGTGTTTCGACGGTTGCTAATGAAAAACTGTTTTTT. The chain recombines TRBV25-1 with TRBJ1-4; D gene unclear. The germline gives CDR1 MGHDK, CDR2 SYGVNS. The CDR3 consists of 15 residues. With 4 bases removed from V and 3 bases from J, the gap between germline ends came to 12 bases.

This clonotype showed up just a few times. This chain uses TRBV5-6 with TRBJ1-2; D is uncertain. This CDR3 region has 15 residues. The ends were cut back, 0 bases at V and 3 bases at J, with 12 bases in the middle. Germline CDR1 reads SGHDT; CDR2 reads YYEEEE. In nucleotides, the CDR3 is TGTGCCAGCAGCTTGGGGACGTTACTCGACTATGGCTACACCTTC. Protein: CASSLGTLLDYGYTF.

The chain links TRBV4-2 to TRBJ2-6; D uncertain. The V gene lost 1 base and the J gene lost 2 bases, with 9 bases spanning the gap. This CDR3 is built from 16 residues. Germline V gives CDR1 LGHNA, CDR2 YNFKEQ. The CDR3 nucleotides are TGTGCCAGCAGCCAAGCGGCAGGCGCTGGGGCCAACGTCCTGACTTTC. This sequence encodes CASSQAAGAGANVLTF.

This chain links TRBV6-1 with TRBJ2-3; TRBD1 or TRBD2 may be the D gene (5 bases each). V was cut by 7 bases and J by 2 bases, with 13 bases left in between. This CDR3 region has 14 residues. CDR1 and CDR2 (germline): MNHNS, SASEGT. This CDR3 reads CASNGDRDTDTQYF. The CDR3 bases are TGTGCCAGCAATGGGGACCGGGACACAGATACGCAGTATTTT.

This rearrangement joins TRBV3-1 to TRBJ2-5; unclear D gene. This CDR3 has 14 residues. Trimming took off 0 bases at V and 7 bases at J, with 12 bases between the two ends. Per germline, CDR1 LGHDT and CDR2 YNNKEL (reference sequence). The CDR3 protein is CASSQDLTKGTQYF. In DNA form, the CDR3 reads TGTGCCAGCAGCCAAGATCTCACCAAGGGGACCCAGTACTTC.

This sequence joins TRBV7-8 and TRBJ1-5, with 8 bases matching TRBD1. The CDR3 runs to 15 residues. Germline assignment: CDR1 SGHVS and CDR2 FQNEAQ. V shed 4 bases and J 5 bases; nucleotides not matched to a gene: 7. CDR3 sequence: CASSSARTGHQPQHF. The CDR3 DNA sequence: TGTGCCAGCAGCTCCGCGAGGACAGGGCATCAGCCCCAGCATTTT.

The chain links TRBV20-1 to TRBJ2-7; D is unclear. CDR1 is DFQATT, CDR2 SNEGSKA, per germline (reference sequence). V was cut by 0 bases and J by 3 bases, with 3 bases left in between. This CDR3 comprises 11 residues. The CDR3 DNA reads as TGCAGTGCTAGAGAATACTACGAGCAGTACTTC. The encoded protein is CSAREYYEQYF.

This clonotype turned up a few times. The V call is TRBV5-5, the J call TRBJ2-6; 7 nucleotides align to TRBD1. V lost 3 bases and J lost 2; bases outside the gene matches: 14. Germline assignment: CDR1 SGHKS and CDR2 YYEKEE (reference sequence). CDR3 length: 19 amino acids. The CDR3 region has the DNA TGTGCCAGCAGCTCGAAAACCGGACAGGAACTAACTGGGGCCAACGTCCTGACTTTC. Its protein is CASSSKTGQELTGANVLTF. Based on the CDR3 plus reference TRBV5-5 and TRBJ2-6, the full variable domain is DAGVTQSPTHLIKTRGQQVTLRCSPISGHKSVSWYQQVLGQGPQFIFQYYEKEERGRGNFPDRFSARQFPNYSSELNVNALLLGDSALYLCASSSKTGQELTGANVLTFGAGSRLTVL.

This clonotype came up a few times. V gene TRBV24-1 combines with J gene TRBJ2-7; 7 bases map to TRBD1. V lost 5 bases, J lost 0 bases, and 6 bases stayed unmatched. CDR3 length: 15 amino acids. The germline gives CDR1 KGHDR, CDR2 SFDVKD. The CDR3 sequence: CATSGGDSISYEQYF. Written as DNA, the CDR3 is TGTGCCACCAGTGGAGGGGACAGCATCTCCTACGAGCAGTACTTC.